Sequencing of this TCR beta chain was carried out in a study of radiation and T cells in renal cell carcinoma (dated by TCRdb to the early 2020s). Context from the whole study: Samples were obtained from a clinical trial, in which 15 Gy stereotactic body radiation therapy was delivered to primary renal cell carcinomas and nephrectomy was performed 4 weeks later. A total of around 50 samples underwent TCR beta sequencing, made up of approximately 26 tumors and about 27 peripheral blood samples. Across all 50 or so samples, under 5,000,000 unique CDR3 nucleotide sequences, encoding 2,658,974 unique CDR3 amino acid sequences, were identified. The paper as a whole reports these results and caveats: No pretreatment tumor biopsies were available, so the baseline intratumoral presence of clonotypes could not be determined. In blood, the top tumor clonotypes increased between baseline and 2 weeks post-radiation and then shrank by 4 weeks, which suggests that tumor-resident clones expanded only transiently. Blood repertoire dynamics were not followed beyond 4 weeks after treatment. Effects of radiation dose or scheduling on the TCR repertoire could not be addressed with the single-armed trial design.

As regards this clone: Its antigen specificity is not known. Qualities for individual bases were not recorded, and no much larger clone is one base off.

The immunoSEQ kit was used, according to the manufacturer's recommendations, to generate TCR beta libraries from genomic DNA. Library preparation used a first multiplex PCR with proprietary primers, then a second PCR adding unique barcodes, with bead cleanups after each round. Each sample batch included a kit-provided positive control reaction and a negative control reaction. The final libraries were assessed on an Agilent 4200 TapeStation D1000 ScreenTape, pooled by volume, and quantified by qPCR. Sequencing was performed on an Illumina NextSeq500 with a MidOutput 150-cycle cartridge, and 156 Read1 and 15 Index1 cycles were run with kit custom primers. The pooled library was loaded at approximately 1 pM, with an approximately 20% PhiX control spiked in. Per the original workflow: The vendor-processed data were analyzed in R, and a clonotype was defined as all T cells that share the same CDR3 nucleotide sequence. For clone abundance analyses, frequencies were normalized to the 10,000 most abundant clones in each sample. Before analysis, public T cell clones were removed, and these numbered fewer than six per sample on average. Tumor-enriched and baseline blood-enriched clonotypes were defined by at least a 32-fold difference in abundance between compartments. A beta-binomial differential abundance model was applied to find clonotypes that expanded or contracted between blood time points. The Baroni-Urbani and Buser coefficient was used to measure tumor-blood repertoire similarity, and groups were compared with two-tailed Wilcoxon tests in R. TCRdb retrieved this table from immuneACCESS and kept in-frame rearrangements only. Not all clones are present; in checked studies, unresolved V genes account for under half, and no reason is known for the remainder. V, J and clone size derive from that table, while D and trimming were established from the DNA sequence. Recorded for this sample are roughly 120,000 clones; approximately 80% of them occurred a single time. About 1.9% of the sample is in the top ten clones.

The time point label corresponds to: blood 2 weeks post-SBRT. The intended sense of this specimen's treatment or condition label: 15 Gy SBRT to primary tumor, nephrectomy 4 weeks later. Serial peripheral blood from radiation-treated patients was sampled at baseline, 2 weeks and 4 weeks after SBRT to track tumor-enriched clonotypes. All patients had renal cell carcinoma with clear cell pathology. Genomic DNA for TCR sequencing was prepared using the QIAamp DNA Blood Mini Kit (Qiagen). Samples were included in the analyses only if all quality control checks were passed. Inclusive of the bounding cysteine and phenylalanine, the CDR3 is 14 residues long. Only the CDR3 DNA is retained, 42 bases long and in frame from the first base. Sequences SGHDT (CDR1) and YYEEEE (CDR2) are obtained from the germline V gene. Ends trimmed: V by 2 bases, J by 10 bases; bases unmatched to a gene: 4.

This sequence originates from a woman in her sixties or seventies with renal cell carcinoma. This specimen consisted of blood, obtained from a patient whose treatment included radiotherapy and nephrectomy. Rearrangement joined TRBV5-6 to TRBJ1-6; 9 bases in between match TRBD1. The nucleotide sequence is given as TGTGCCAGCAGCTTACAGGGGGCCTGGTCACCCCTCCACTTT. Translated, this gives CASSLQGAWSPLHF.